What follows describes a single T cell receptor (beta chain). This CDR3 is built from 14 residues. V lost 7 bases to trimming and J lost 6 bases; unmatched junction nucleotides: 6. Germline assignment: CDR1 MNHEY and CDR2 SVGAGI. This specimen comes from a study of blood T cell repertoires in COVID-19. Assay: immunoSEQ multiplex PCR; the TCRdb copy retains only in-frame clones and omits some. This sample carries roughly 220,000 clones, about 86% of them seen once, and the ten largest clones take roughly 2.3%. Sequencing input: peripheral blood. The V call is TRBV6-5, the J call TRBJ2-1; 10 bases match TRBD1. The TCR sequence derives from an older woman with acute or convalescent COVID-19. The CDR3 nucleotides read TGTGCCAGCATGATCGGGACAGGGGCCAATGAGCAGTTCTTC. The encoded protein is CASMIGTGANEQFF.